This is a list of T cell receptor beta chains from one sample in a study of T cell clones after liver transplantation. TCRdb's copy holds only in-frame clones and misses some; the assay was immunoSEQ multiplex PCR. The sample has roughly 20,000 clones; around nine tenths are singletons. Here the sequenced sample was CD8+ T cells from blood, taken before liver transplant. These receptors came from a human donor who received a liver transplant. Each CDR3 is given with its conserved first and last residue. The D gene is left open where the match is weak. The size of a clone is reported for some rows only, either as once, few or many, or as a class for expanded clones.

TRBJ2-1	.	.	TRBV4-1	TGCGCCAGCAGCCAGGGTGCACCTAGGGTCTCCTACAATGAGCAGTTCTTC	CASSQGAPRVSYNEQFF
TRBJ2-7	TRBD2	.	TRBV11-2	TGTGCCAGCAGCGCCACTAGCGGGAGCTCCTACGAGCAGTACTTC	CASSATSGSSYEQYF
TRBJ2-3	.	.	TRBV2	TGTGCCAGCAGGGATAGCGGACTCACAGATACGCAGTATTTT	CASRDSGLTDTQYF
TRBJ2-7	.	.	TRBV27	TGTGCCAGCAGTTTCCGGGGAGAGCAGTACTTC	CASSFRGEQYF
TRBJ1-5	TRBD1	.	TRBV11-2	TGTGCCAGCAGCTTAAGTCCCGGGACAGGGGGCAATCAGCCCCAGCATTTT	CASSLSPGTGGNQPQHF
TRBJ1-5	.	.	TRBV2	TGTGCCAGCAAAGCAGGGGGCAATCAGCCCCAGCATTTT	CASKAGGNQPQHF
TRBJ2-2	TRBD1	few	TRBV4-2	TGTGCCAGCAGCCAAGGTCTCCGGGACAGGGCCACCGGGGAGCTGTTTTTT	CASSQGLRDRATGELFF
TRBJ1-5	.	.	TRBV27	TGTGCCAGTCGGAGGGACGTAAATCAGCCCCAGCATTTT	CASRRDVNQPQHF
TRBJ1-4	.	.	TRBV27	TGTGCCAGCAGTTTACATCGCAGCCCGAATGAAAAACTGTTTTTT	CASSLHRSPNEKLFF
TRBJ2-2	TRBD2	.	TRBV27	TGTGCCAGCACTTTCAGCGGGAGAAGAGTATTGGGGGAGCTGTTTTTT	CASTFSGRRVLGELFF
TRBJ1-2	.	.	TRBV7-2	TGTGCCAGCAGCTTAGGGCCGGCTAGCTATGGCTACACCTTC	CASSLGPASYGYTF
TRBJ2-2	TRBD2	.	TRBV13	TGTGCCAGCAGCTTCCTAGCGGGAGGTGACACCGGGGAGCTGTTTTTT	CASSFLAGGDTGELFF
TRBJ2-7	.	few	TRBV2	TGTGCCAGCAGTGAAGTCGAGTCCTCCTACGAGCAGTACTTC	CASSEVESSYEQYF
TRBJ1-2	.	.	TRBV15	TGTGCCACCAGCAGTTCTCAGGGAGTGGTAAAGGATGGCTACACCTTC	CATSSSQGVVKDGYTF
TRBJ1-3	.	once	TRBV7-9	TGTGCCAGCAGCTTAGCCGAGGAGACCCGTACTAGAAACACCATATATTTT	CASSLAEETRTRNTIYF
TRBJ2-1	.	once	TRBV29-1	TGCAGCGTTGAAGATAACCGAGCAGAGCAGTTCTTC	CSVEDNRAEQFF
TRBJ2-3	.	.	TRBV4-2	TGTGCCAGCAGCCAAGACTACACCGGCGAGACAGATACGCAGTATTTT	CASSQDYTGETDTQYF
TRBJ1-1	.	.	TRBV30	TGTGCCTCCCCTGGGGCAGGCGGGCGCACTGAAGCTTTCTTT	CASPGAGGRTEAFF
TRBJ2-7	.	.	TRBV6-1	TGTGCCAGCAGTAAAGACACCCCAACCTACGAGCAGTACTTC	CASSKDTPTYEQYF
TRBJ1-1	.	large	TRBV2	TGTGCCAGCAGTGACGACGGGTTCACTGAAGCTTTCTTT	CASSDDGFTEAFF
TRBJ2-1	.	.	TRBV4-1	TGCGCCAGCAGCCGCGCAGGGAGCATCTACAATGAGCAGTTCTTC	CASSRAGSIYNEQFF
TRBJ2-7	.	.	TRBV4-1	TGCGCCAGCAGCCAAGTGCGGGGACCCGAGCAGTACTTC	CASSQVRGPEQYF
TRBJ1-2	.	once	TRBV9	TGTGCCAGCAGCGTAGAAGGTACAGGGAACTATGGCTACACCTTC	CASSVEGTGNYGYTF
TRBJ2-6	TRBD2	.	TRBV11-2	TGTGCCAGCAGCGCGACTAGCGGGCCCCACTTTGGGGCCAACGTCCTGACTTTC	CASSATSGPHFGANVLTF
TRBJ1-2	.	.	TRBV10-1	TGCGCCAGCAGTGACGGACCCTTCTATGGCTACACCTTC	CASSDGPFYGYTF
TRBJ1-1	.	.	TRBV6-5	TGTGCCAGCAGTTTAGACAACATGAACACTGAAGCTTTCTTT	CASSLDNMNTEAFF
TRBJ2-7	TRBD2	.	TRBV19	TGTGCCAGTAGCGCAGCGGGAGCTCCCTACGAGCAGTACTTC	CASSAAGAPYEQYF
TRBJ2-3	.	.	TRBV7-9	TGTGCCAGCAGCCCCGGACTGTCCGGTGGAGATACGCAGTATTTT	CASSPGLSGGDTQYF
TRBJ2-3	.	few	TRBV9	TGTGCCAGCAGCGCTCCCGATGATACGCAGTATTTT	CASSAPDDTQYF
TRBJ1-3	.	.	TRBV6-5	TGTGCCAGCAGTTACGGGCACCCCTCTGGAAACACCATATATTTT	CASSYGHPSGNTIYF
TRBJ2-7	.	.	TRBV19	TGTGCCAGTAGTCCGGGACGGCTTACCTACGAGCAGTACTTC	CASSPGRLTYEQYF
TRBJ1-1	.	.	TRBV19	TGTGCCAGTACACCCGGTGGGTGGACTGAAGCTTTCTTT	CASTPGGWTEAFF
TRBJ2-1	TRBD2	.	TRBV9	TGTGCCAGCAGCCCTCGGACTAGAAGCAATGAGCAGTTCTTC	CASSPRTRSNEQFF
TRBJ2-7	TRBD1	.	TRBV28	TGTGCCACCAGGGACAGTCCCTACTACGAGCAGTACTTC	CATRDSPYYEQYF
TRBJ1-2	.	.	TRBV7-3	TGTGCCAGCAGCCTCTCACCGGGACTTTTGGAGGGCTACACCTTC	CASSLSPGLLEGYTF
TRBJ1-1	TRBD1	few	TRBV13	TGTGCCAGCAGCGAACACCAGGGGGCAATAACTGAAGCTTTCTTT	CASSEHQGAITEAFF
TRBJ1-5	.	.	TRBV27	TGTGCCAGCAGTTTATCTGGCAATCAGCCCCAGCATTTT	CASSLSGNQPQHF
TRBJ2-7	.	.	TRBV9	TGTGCCAGCAGCGTAGGAAGGACTACCTACGAGCAGTACTTC	CASSVGRTTYEQYF
TRBJ2-7	.	once	TRBV5-1	TGCGCCAGCAGGTGGGACTCCGGGAACGAGCAGTACTTC	CASRWDSGNEQYF
TRBJ1-1	.	.	TRBV7-9	TGTGCCAGCAGCTTAGTCGTCAGGCCGAACACTGAAGCTTTCTTT	CASSLVVRPNTEAFF
TRBJ2-7	.	.	TRBV5-1	TGCGCCAGCAGCCTCACGACGGGCAGGAGCTCCTACGAGCAGTACTTC	CASSLTTGRSSYEQYF
TRBJ2-7	.	.	TRBV2	TGTGCCAGCAGCCCCCCGGGGAGCGTCTGGGGCTACGAGCAGTACTTC	CASSPPGSVWGYEQYF
TRBJ2-2	.	.	TRBV7-3	TGTGCCAGCAGCTTAACCATGGGGACATACGCGAACACCGGGGAGCTGTTTTTT	CASSLTMGTYANTGELFF
TRBJ2-7	.	.	TRBV15	TGTGCCACCAGCCCCAGGCCGGGCGAGCAGTACTTC	CATSPRPGEQYF
TRBJ1-5	TRBD1	.	TRBV28	TGTGCCAGCAGTTTCTTCCCAGCAGGGGGTAGCAATCAGCCCCAGCATTTT	CASSFFPAGGSNQPQHF